Shown below are 3 T cell receptor beta chains from a single sample sequenced in a study of T cells after yellow fever vaccination. From the 5' RACE reads, TCRdb called clonotypes with MiXCR, one entry per CDR3 protein. This table has nearly 350,000 distinct CDR3 sequences, 7% to 10% appearing once. The sample in question was PBMCs, obtained around 45 days after the first yellow fever vaccination. These receptors were taken from a young man who received the YFV17D yellow fever vaccine.

V usage is TRBV5-1 and J usage is TRBJ1-4; possible D gene TRBD1, 5 bases. This CDR3 is built from 15 residues. Trimming cost V 1 base and J 3 bases, with 10 bases left between them. Germline values: CDR1 SGHRS, CDR2 YFSETQ. CDR3 residues: CASSLRETANEKLFF. CDR3 DNA sequence: TGCGCCAGCAGCTTGAGGGAGACAGCTAATGAAAAACTGTTTTTT.

This clonotype has a handful of counts. As DNA, the CDR3 is TGTGCCAGCAGCAGCCGACAGGGTATACTTGAAAAACTGTTTTTT. It specifies CASSSRQGILEKLFF. This chain connects TRBV6-5 to TRBJ1-4, with 7 bases fitting TRBD1. This CDR3 is 15 amino acids long. Germline trimming cut 6 bases from V and 7 bases from J; bases unmatched to any gene: 11. In germline, CDR1 is MNHEY, CDR2 SVGAGI.

Many counts were recorded for this clonotype. The chain is built from TRBV29-1 and TRBJ1-1; 7 positions match TRBD1. Per germline, CDR1 SQVTM and CDR2 ANQGSEA. The CDR3 is 10 amino acids. Losses at the gene ends were 6 bases for V and 8 bases for J; bases not matched to a gene: 3. The CDR3 nucleotides are TGCAGCGTCGGACAGGACGAAGCTTTCTTT. Residues: CSVGQDEAFF.